A single TCR beta chain is shown here with its context. The sample comes from a study of shared clonotypes between healthy human individuals. Produced via immunoSEQ multiplex PCR; TCRdb's table is partial and in-frame only. The table lists roughly 770,000 clones, 95% to 97% of them singletons. The naive CD8 population came from CD45RO-negative cells selected for CCR7, without terminally differentiated effector memory CD45RA+ cells. The TCR comes from a young man in good health. The specimen was naive CD8+ T cells sorted from blood.

The CDR3 spells CSAGDRLGYTF. CDR3 in DNA: TGCAGTGCTGGGGATCGCCTGGGCTACACCTTC. The chain recombines TRBV20-1 with TRBJ1-2; D is undetermined. Trimming pared 5 bases from V and 8 bases from J, leaving 12 bases between. The CDR3 loop spans 11 amino acids. Germline V gene lookup returns CDR1 DFQATT and CDR2 SNEGSKA (reference sequence).